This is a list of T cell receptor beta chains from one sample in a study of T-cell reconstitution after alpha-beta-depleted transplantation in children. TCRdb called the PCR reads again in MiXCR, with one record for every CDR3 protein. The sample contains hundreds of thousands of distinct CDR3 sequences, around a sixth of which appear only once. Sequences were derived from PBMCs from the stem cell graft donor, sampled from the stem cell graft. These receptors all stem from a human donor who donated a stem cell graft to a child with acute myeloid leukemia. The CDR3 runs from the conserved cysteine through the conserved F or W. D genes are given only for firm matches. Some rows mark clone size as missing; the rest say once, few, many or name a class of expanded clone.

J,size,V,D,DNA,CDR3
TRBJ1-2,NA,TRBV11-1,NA,TGTGCCAGCAGCTTAGGCCGGGCCAGCCTGAGTGGCGGCTATGGCTACACCTTC,CASSLGRASLSGGYGYTF
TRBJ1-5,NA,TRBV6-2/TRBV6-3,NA,TGTGCCAGCAGTCCCTTCCCCGGTCAGCCCCAGCATTTT,CASSPFPGQPQHF
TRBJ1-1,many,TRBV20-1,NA,TGCAGTGCTACAGGCGGCAGGGGAAACACTGAAGCTTTCTTT,CSATGGRGNTEAFF
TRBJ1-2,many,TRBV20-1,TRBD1,TGCAGTGCCTTAGACGCCCCCGGACAGGGCGAGAGCTACACCTTC,CSALDAPGQGESYTF
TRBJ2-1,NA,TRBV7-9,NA,TGTGCCAGCAGCTTTAGGGACGGTTCGGACAATGAGCAGTTCTTC,CASSFRDGSDNEQFF
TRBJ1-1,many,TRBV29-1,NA,TGCAGCGTTGACAGGGAGATGACTGAAGCTTTCTTT,CSVDREMTEAFF
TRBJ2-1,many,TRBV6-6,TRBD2,TGTGCCAGCAGACTAGCGGGGACCTCCTACAATGAGCAGTTCTTC,CASRLAGTSYNEQFF
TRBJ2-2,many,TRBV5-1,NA,TGCGCCAGCAGCTTAATGGCGAACACCGGGGAGCTGTTTTTT,CASSLMANTGELFF
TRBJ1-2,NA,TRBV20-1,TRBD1,TGCAGTGCGAGGGACAGGGATAACTATGGCTACACCTTC,CSARDRDNYGYTF
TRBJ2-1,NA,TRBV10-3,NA,TGTGCCATCAGTGCGGCGGGGGCGGAGACGCGAGAGCAGTTCTTC,CAISAAGAETREQFF
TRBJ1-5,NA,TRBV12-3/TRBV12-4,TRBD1,TGTGCCAGCAGTTTAGGGACAGGCAATAGCAATCAGCCCCAGCATTTT,CASSLGTGNSNQPQHF
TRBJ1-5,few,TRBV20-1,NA,TGCAGTGCTAGAGATCCGGACGACTGGGGAAATCAGCCCCAGCATTTT,CSARDPDDWGNQPQHF
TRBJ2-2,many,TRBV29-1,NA,TGCAGCGTCCTTCGACTGTTGGGCGGGGAGCTGTTTTTT,CSVLRLLGGELFF
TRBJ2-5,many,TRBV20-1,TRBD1,TGCAGTGCTAGAGATCCCCAAAGGACAGGGGGCTTGGAGACCCAGTACTTC,CSARDPQRTGGLETQYF
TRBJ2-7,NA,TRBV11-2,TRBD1,TGTGCCAGCAGCCCCCGGGGGACAGGGTTGAACCTAGCCTCCTACGAGCAGTACTTC,CASSPRGTGLNLASYEQYF
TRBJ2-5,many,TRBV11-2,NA,TGTGCCAGCAGCACTATCCTGTCCAGGCGAAAAGAGACCCAGTACTTC,CASSTILSRRKETQYF
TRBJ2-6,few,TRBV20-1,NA,TGCAGTGCTAGCTCCATTGAGCGGGCCAACGTCCTGACTTTC,CSASSIERANVLTF
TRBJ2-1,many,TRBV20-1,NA,TGCAGTGCTAGAGACGGATACTCCTACAATGAGCAGTTCTTC,CSARDGYSYNEQFF
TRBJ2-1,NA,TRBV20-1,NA,TGCAGTGCCCTCGGACCCGTCAACGTCTACAATGAGCAGTTCTTC,CSALGPVNVYNEQFF
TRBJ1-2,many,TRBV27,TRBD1,TGTGCCAGCAGCCCGGACAGGGAACGACATGGCTACACCTTC,CASSPDRERHGYTF
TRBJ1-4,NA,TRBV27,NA,TGTGCCAGCAAGTCGGGTGAAAAACTGTTTTTT,CASKSGEKLFF
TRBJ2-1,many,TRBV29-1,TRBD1,TGCAGCCTTGGTTGGGACAGGGGGCTGGGTGAGCAGTTCTTC,CSLGWDRGLGEQFF
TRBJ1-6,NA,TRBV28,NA,TGTGCCAGCAGGAGGACGGATAGCTATAATTCACCCCTCCACTTT,CASRRTDSYNSPLHF
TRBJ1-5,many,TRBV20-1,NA,TGCAGTGCTAGTTATACAGGGTTGGGCAATCAGCCCCAGCATTTT,CSASYTGLGNQPQHF
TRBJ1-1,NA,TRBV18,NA,TGTGCCAGCTCACCGGAGGGTAGGGGAGGAATGAACACTGAAGCTTTCTTT,CASSPEGRGGMNTEAFF
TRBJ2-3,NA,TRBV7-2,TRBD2,TGTGCCAGCAGCTTAAGGGCTAGCGGGAGAGATACGCAGTATTTT,CASSLRASGRDTQYF
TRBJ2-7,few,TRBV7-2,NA,TGTGCCAGCAGCTTAGTCGCCCGACAAAGCTCCTACGAGCAGTACTTC,CASSLVARQSSYEQYF
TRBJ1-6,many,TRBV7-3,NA,TGTGCCAGCAGCTTAACCCAGGCTACAATGGGTTCACCCCTCCACTTT,CASSLTQATMGSPLHF
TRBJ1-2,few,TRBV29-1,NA,TGCAGCGTCGCGCACAGGGAGGTTTATGGCTACACCTTC,CSVAHREVYGYTF
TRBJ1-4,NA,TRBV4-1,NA,TGCGCCAGCAGCCAGACAGACACAACTAATGAAAAACTGTTTTTT,CASSQTDTTNEKLFF
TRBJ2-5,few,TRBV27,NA,TGTGCCAGCAGCCTCCTGGGGTCGGCGGAGACCCAGTACTTC,CASSLLGSAETQYF
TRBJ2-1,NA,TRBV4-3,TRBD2,TGCGCCAGCAGCCCCTTCACTAGCGGGGGGGCCAATGAGCAGTTCTTC,CASSPFTSGGANEQFF
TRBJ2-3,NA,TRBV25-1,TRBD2,TGTGCCAGCAGTGATTTAGGGCCTAGCGGGCGCACAGATACGCAGTATTTT,CASSDLGPSGRTDTQYF
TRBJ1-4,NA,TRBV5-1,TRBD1,TGCGCCAGCAGCGAGGGGACAGGGGCCTCTAATGAAAAACTGTTTTTT,CASSEGTGASNEKLFF
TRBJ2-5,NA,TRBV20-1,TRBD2,TGCAGTGCTAGAGCCCGACTAGCGGGGAGCCCTATTCAAGAGACCCAGTACTTC,CSARARLAGSPIQETQYF
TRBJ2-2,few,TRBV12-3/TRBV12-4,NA,TGTGCCAGCAGTCCTAGGGGAGGTTGGGACCGCACCGGGGAGCTGTTTTTT,CASSPRGGWDRTGELFF
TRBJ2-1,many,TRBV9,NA,TGTGCCAGTCAGCGAGACGGACGCTACAATGAGCAGTTCTTC,CASQRDGRYNEQFF
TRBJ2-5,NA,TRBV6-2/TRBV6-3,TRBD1,TGTGCCAGCAACTACGGACAGGGGCTCCAAGAGACCCAGTACTTC,CASNYGQGLQETQYF
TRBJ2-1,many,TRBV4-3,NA,TGCGCCAGCAGCCAAGACGTGGCAGGGGGGGATTATGAGCAGTTCTTC,CASSQDVAGGDYEQFF
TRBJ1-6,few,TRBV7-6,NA,TGTGCCAGCAGCTTAGCGCGGAGTAATTCACCCCTCCACTTT,CASSLARSNSPLHF
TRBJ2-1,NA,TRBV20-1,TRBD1,TGCAGTGCTAGAGATCAGGGGGCAAACTACAATGAGCAGTTCTTC,CSARDQGANYNEQFF
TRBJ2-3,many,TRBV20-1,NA,TGCAGTGCTAGAGTTGCCCGTACCCCAGATACGCAGTATTTT,CSARVARTPDTQYF
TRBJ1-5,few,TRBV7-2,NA,TGTGCCAGCCAGATCGGGCGGAGCAATCAGCCCCAGCATTTT,CASQIGRSNQPQHF
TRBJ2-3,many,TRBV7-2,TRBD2,TGTGCCAGCAGCACCCTGGGGGGGTTCACAGATACGCAGTATTTT,CASSTLGGFTDTQYF
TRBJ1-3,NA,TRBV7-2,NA,TGTGCCAGCAGCCCTGGACTGCGTTTGACCATATATTTT,CASSPGLRLTIYF
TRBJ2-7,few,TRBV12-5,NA,TGTGCTAGTGGTTTGAAACTGTACGAGCAGTACTTC,CASGLKLYEQYF
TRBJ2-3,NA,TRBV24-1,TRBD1,TGTGCCACCATCCTTCCGGGACAGGGGTTAGATACGCAGTATTTT,CATILPGQGLDTQYF
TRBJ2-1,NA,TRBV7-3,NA,TGTGCCAGCAGCCAAACACTGCACAATGAGCAGTTCTTC,CASSQTLHNEQFF
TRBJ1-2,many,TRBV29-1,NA,TGCAGCGTTGAGGGGTCCATCAGATATGGCTACACCTTC,CSVEGSIRYGYTF
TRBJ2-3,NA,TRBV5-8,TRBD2,TGTGCCAGCAGCTTTAGCGGGGGGAGAAGCACAGATACGCAGTATTTT,CASSFSGGRSTDTQYF
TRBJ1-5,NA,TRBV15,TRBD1,TGTGCCACCAGCGATACATTGACAGGGGGCAAGTTTAGGAGCAATCAGCCCCAGCATTTT,CATSDTLTGGKFRSNQPQHF
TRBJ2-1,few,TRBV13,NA,TGTGCCAGCAGCAAGAGAGCTAGGACACCCCGGCGGTTCTTC,CASSKRARTPRRFF
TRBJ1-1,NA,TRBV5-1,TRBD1,TGCGCCAGCAGCAGGGACAGGGGGCAGGGTACTGAAGCTTTCTTT,CASSRDRGQGTEAFF
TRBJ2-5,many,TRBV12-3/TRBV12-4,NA,TGTGCCAGCAGCCAACAGGGACCGCAAGAGACCCAGTACTTC,CASSQQGPQETQYF
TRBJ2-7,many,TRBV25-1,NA,TGTGCCAGCCAACCGGACGGGTCCTACGAGCAGTACTTC,CASQPDGSYEQYF
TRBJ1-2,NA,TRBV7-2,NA,TGTGCCAGCAGCTTAGAGCCAGGGGTAGGTGGCTACACCTTC,CASSLEPGVGGYTF
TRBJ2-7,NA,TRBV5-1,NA,TGCGCCAGCAGCGGCCCCCCGGGACGGAGCTACGAGCAGTACTTC,CASSGPPGRSYEQYF
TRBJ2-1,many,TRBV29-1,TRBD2,TGCAGCGTTTCGGGGGGTGGTTACAATGAGCAGTTCTTC,CSVSGGGYNEQFF
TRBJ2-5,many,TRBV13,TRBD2,TGTGCCAGCAGCCCCTGGCGGGGGTGGGAAGAGACCCAGTACTTC,CASSPWRGWEETQYF
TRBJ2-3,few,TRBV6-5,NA,TGTGCCAGCAGTTACTCTCGCGGGCCCCTTAGCACAGATACGCAGTATTTT,CASSYSRGPLSTDTQYF